The clone carrying this T cell receptor (beta chain) was counted only a few times. What it binds is not known. The data are from a study of identical twins. Study-level findings and limits: Conclusions came from cross-sectional statistical analysis, not from following the same donors. Among monozygotic twins, out-of-frame TCR alpha sharing exceeded what models predicted.

V was shortened by 1 base and J by 3 bases, with 10 bases between the two germline ends. Germline V gene sequence: CDR1 LGHDT, CDR2 YNNKEL (reference sequence). CDR3 length: 15 residues. TCRdb used MiXCR to reprocess the 5' RACE reads, holding one entry per CDR3 protein. The data show 1.5 million to 2 million distinct CDR3 sequences, under 35% seen once. Sequenced input: cord blood. The source is a newborn girl in good health. V usage is TRBV3-1 and J usage is TRBJ2-1; D is possibly TRBD2 (6 bases). The CDR3 here is CASSQGATSYNEQFF. CDR3 nucleotide sequence: TGTGCCAGCAGCCAAGGCGCGACTAGCTACAATGAGCAGTTCTTC.